This T cell receptor (beta chain) was profiled in a study of shared clonotypes between healthy human individuals. The CDR3 is 16 amino acids. V was trimmed by 1 base and J by 2 bases, leaving 15 bases between them. Per the germline V gene, CDR1 is LNHNV and CDR2 is YYDKDF (reference sequence). On this clone: What it binds is not known.

The method was immunoSEQ multiplex PCR; TCRdb's version includes in-frame clones alone and lacks a portion of them. The sample holds some 2,100,000 clones, about 93% seen once. Naive CD8 cells, CD45RO-negative and positively selected for CCR7, excluded terminally differentiated effector memory CD45RA+ cells. Study-wide findings and caveats: Rarefaction showed that sequencing of sorted subsets was incomplete (despite large depth).

The sequence was obtained from a man aged 18 to 30 in good health. Some clones in this sample may be carry-over from other donors' samples. Sequencing input: naive CD8+ T cells from PBMCs. The chain uses TRBV15 and TRBJ2-7; D possibly corresponds to TRBD1 (5 bases). This chain's CDR3 is CATSRGQSRATYEQYF. The CDR3 bases are TGTGCCACCAGCAGAGGACAGTCCCGGGCAACCTACGAGCAGTACTTC.